This entry lists 18 T cell receptor beta chains sequenced from one sample in a study of T cell clonality in common variable immunodeficiency. Study-wide findings and caveats: In common variable immunodeficiency, TCR beta chains reportedly carried fewer deletions and N-nucleotide insertions.

The method was immunoSEQ multiplex PCR; TCRdb's version includes in-frame clones alone and lacks a portion of them. In total the sample includes roughly 30,000 clones, none of them seen once. The antigens for these receptors are not known. Sequenced: peripheral blood mononuclear cells. The receptors originated from a human donor with common variable immunodeficiency.

This clone has a handful of counts. The CDR3 end lies 3 residues beyond the end of the read and is filled in from the germline J gene. The chain is built from TRBV7-6 and TRBJ2-5; no definite D call. Germline V gene data show CDR1 as SGHVS and CDR2 as FNYEAQ. V was trimmed by 6 bases and J by 0 bases, leaving 14 bases between them. This CDR3 is 15 amino acids long. This CDR3 is CASRSPETYQETQYF. The sequenced part of the CDR3 DNA is TGTGCCAGCAGATCCCCGGAGACATACCAAGAGACC.

On this clone: The read terminates 3 residues ahead of where the CDR3 ends, so the germline J gene completes it. The V and J genes are TRBV11-1 and TRBJ2-1; the match to TRBD2 covers 9 bases. CDR3 size: 15 residues. Germline lookup yields CDR1 SGHAT and CDR2 FQDESV (reference sequence). The V segment lost 2 bases and the J segment 5 bases; nucleotides outside the gene matches: 4. The sequenced part of the CDR3 DNA is TGTGCCAGCAGCTTATGGCGGGGGGGGAACAATGAG. This encodes CASSLWRGGNNE. The CDR3 reads in full as CASSLWRGGNNEQFF.

To note about this clone: The CDR3 goes on 3 residues after the read ends, and that part is filled in from the germline J gene. The chain recombines TRBV7-3 with TRBJ1-1; D gene unclear. This CDR3 has 13 residues. Per the germline V gene, CDR1 is SGHTA and CDR2 is FQGTGA. Trimming cost V 0 bases and J 2 bases, with 4 bases left between them. CDR3 DNA (partial): TGTGCCAGCAGCTTAACCGGTAACACTGAA. Translation gives CASSLTGNTE. The full CDR3 protein reads CASSLTGNTEAFF.

A few counts support this clone. The CDR3 DNA, read in part, is TGCAGTGCTAGCCCATTAGCGGGGGTAGACGAG. This codes for CSASPLAGVDE. The entire CDR3 is CSASPLAGVDEQYF. This chain uses TRBV20-1 with TRBJ2-7, with 9 positions matching TRBD2. The CDR3 extends 3 residues past the end of the read, so its final part is completed from the germline J gene. The germline gives CDR1 DFQATT, CDR2 SNEGSKA (reference sequence). The J segment lost 5 bases and the V segment lost 3 bases, leaving 8 bases of the junction unmatched. This CDR3 has 14 residues.

This clone has more than one count but fewer than ten. The sequenced part of the CDR3 DNA is TGTGCCAGCAGCCCGTCGGTAGCGGGGCAAGAGACC. Translation: CASSPSVAGQET. The whole CDR3 region reads CASSPSVAGQETQYF. J is TRBJ2-5 and V is TRBV13, with 8 bases that match TRBD2. The missing CDR3 end, 3 residues past where the read stops, is filled in from the germline J gene. In germline, CDR1 is PRHDT, CDR2 FYEKMQ (reference sequence). The CDR3 runs to 15 residues. J lost 2 bases, V lost 5 bases, and 7 bases had no gene match.

Comment on this clone: The read ends 3 residues before the CDR3 terminus; that terminus is restored from the germline J gene. The rearrangement joins TRBV7-9 to TRBJ2-2; unclear D gene. V lost 5 bases, J lost 9 bases, and 7 bases lay in between. The CDR3 is 11 residues long. CDR1 is SEHNR and CDR2 is FQNEAQ in the germline V gene (reference sequence). The DNA read from the CDR3 is TGTGCCAGCAGCCCCCCTTGGGAG. Its protein product is CASSPPWE. The whole CDR3 protein is CASSPPWELFF.

Remarks on this clone: The read ends 3 residues shy of where the CDR3 ends; the end is completed using the germline J gene. The chain employs TRBV5-4 and TRBJ1-6; 11 bases align to TRBD1. V trimming: 5 bases; J trimming: 9 bases; junction bases outside the gene matches: 7. The CDR3 is 15 residues long. Germline CDR1 and CDR2: SGHNT and YYREEE (reference sequence). The part of the CDR3 DNA that was read is TGTGCCAGCAGAAGCGGACAGGGGGCTAGTTCACCC. Protein product: CASRSGQGASSP. The entire CDR3 protein is CASRSGQGASSPLHF.

This clone was observed many times. The read ends 3 residues shy of where the CDR3 ends; the end is completed using the germline J gene. The V and J genes are TRBV20-1 and TRBJ2-5; D is possibly TRBD1 (5 bases). The CDR3 covers 13 residues. CDR1 and CDR2 from the germline V gene are DFQATT and SNEGSKA (reference sequence). The V and J ends lost 2 bases and 1 base respectively, with 8 bases between them. The CDR3 loop is CSARFRVQETQYF. The covered CDR3 bases are TGCAGTGCTAGATTCAGGGTCCAAGAGACC.

A word on this clone: The DNA ends 3 residues before the CDR3 does, and the rest of the CDR3 is filled in from the germline J gene. The rearrangement links TRBV7-9 to TRBJ1-2; D remains ambiguous. The germline V gene encodes CDR1 SEHNR and CDR2 FQNEAQ (reference sequence). The CDR3 runs to 14 residues. Between the trimmed V and J ends, which lost 2 bases and 2 bases, there was a span of 9 bases. The CDR3 bases that were read are TGTGCCAGCAGCTTAAGCGGAGTCAACTATGGC. This codes for CASSLSGVNYG. The whole CDR3 sequence is CASSLSGVNYGYTF.

This clone was seen only a few times. CDR3 DNA (partial): TGTGCCAGCAGCTTATCAGGGTTGGATCAGCCC. Translating gives CASSLSGLDQP. The whole CDR3 region reads CASSLSGLDQPQHF. The chain carries TRBV7-9 and TRBJ1-5; a possible D gene is TRBD1 (5 bases). The read ends 3 residues before the CDR3 terminus; that terminus is restored from the germline J gene. This CDR3 region has 14 residues. Germline CDR1 and CDR2: SEHNR and FQNEAQ (reference sequence). The V and J ends lost 2 bases and 5 bases respectively, with 10 bases between them.

This clone appeared a few times. With the read ending 3 residues before the CDR3 end, the germline J gene is used to fill in that end. V is TRBV7-8 and J is TRBJ1-2; TRBD1 is a possible D gene (6 bases). Germline values: CDR1 SGHVS, CDR2 FQNEAQ. The CDR3 runs to 13 residues. V lost 7 bases and J lost 7, with 16 bases in between. This CDR3 is CASNQGGVTGYTF. CDR3 DNA, as far as it was read: TGTGCCAGCAACCAAGGGGGGGTCACTGGC.

This clone was seen a handful of times. From the germline J gene comes the end of the CDR3, since the read stops 3 residues before it. The rearrangement links TRBV19 to TRBJ1-5; 8 positions agree with TRBD1. V was clipped by 6 bases and J by 0 bases; unmatched bases: 16. The CDR3 covers 19 residues. Germline V gene data show CDR1 as LNHDA and CDR2 as SQIVND (reference sequence). The sequenced part of the CDR3 DNA is TGTGCCAGTAGACCATTGGGTGAACAGGGGGACTATAGCAATCAGCCC. Translating it yields CASRPLGEQGDYSNQP. The entire CDR3 is CASRPLGEQGDYSNQPQHF.

Concerning this clone: The CDR3 end is not reached by the read, which stops 3 residues before it; the germline J gene fills it in. This sequence joins TRBV7-2 and TRBJ2-2; perhaps TRBD1 as D (6 bases). Germline V gene lookup returns CDR1 SGHTA and CDR2 FQGNSA. There are 14 residues in the CDR3. V lost 5 bases and J 5 bases, leaving 12 bases between the germline ends. The sequenced CDR3 bases are TGTGCCAGCAGCGTTCGCCAGGGGACCGGGGAG. Its translation is CASSVRQGTGE. The CDR3 as a whole reads CASSVRQGTGELFF.

This clone was counted between two and nine times. The CDR3 loop is CASSSWTSGGTDTQYF. The CDR3 bases that were read are TGTGCCAGCAGTTCATGGACTAGCGGGGGAACAGATACG. This rearrangement joins TRBV6-2 or TRBV6-3 to TRBJ2-3, with 13 nucleotides matching TRBD2. The read terminates 3 residues before the CDR3 end, so the remaining end is supplied by the germline J gene. The CDR3 has 16 residues. Trimming cost V 4 bases and J 3 bases; bases outside gene matches: 4. The germline V gene encodes CDR1 MNHEY and CDR2 SVGEGT.

This clone was picked up many times. The CDR3 loop is CASSLLGTGYEQYF. CDR3 bases read: TGTGCCAGCAGCTTACTAGGGACAGGTTACGAG. The chain uses TRBV7-2 and TRBJ2-7; 8 nucleotides line up with TRBD1. Coverage ceases 3 residues before the CDR3 finishes, and the germline J gene fills in the end. This CDR3 has 14 amino acids. CDR1 is SGHTA and CDR2 is FQGNSA in the germline V gene. V gave up 2 bases and J gave up 4 bases; unmatched junction bases: 4.

Details on this clone: The read ends 3 residues shy of where the CDR3 ends; the end is completed using the germline J gene. The chain is built from TRBV5-1 and TRBJ2-7; TRBD1 agrees at 11 bases. Germline trimming cut 2 bases from V and 3 bases from J; bases unmatched to any gene: 1. The germline V gene has CDR1 SGHRS and CDR2 YFSETQ. CDR3 length: 14 residues. CDR3 protein: CASSLGTGGYEQYF. The sequenced part of the CDR3 DNA is TGCGCCAGCAGCTTAGGGACAGGGGGCTACGAG.

As for this clone: The CDR3 is cut off 3 residues early in the read; its end comes from the germline J gene. The V call is TRBV19, the J call TRBJ1-4, with 8 bases matching TRBD1. Unmatched junction bases numbered 5, after V lost 5 bases and J lost 3 bases. The CDR3 has 15 amino acids. Looked up from germline, CDR1 is LNHDA and CDR2 is SQIVND (reference sequence). The CDR3 here is CASSADRGANEKLFF. The covered CDR3 bases are TGTGCCAGTAGTGCCGACAGGGGTGCTAATGAAAAA.

This clone appeared a few times. The read is 3 residues too short to cover the CDR3 end, so that end is filled in from the germline J gene. The genes are TRBV30 and TRBJ1-5; 7 bases are shared with TRBD1. Unmatched junction bases numbered 1, after V lost 0 bases and J lost 2 bases. This CDR3 is 14 amino acids long. Germline loops: CDR1 GTSNPN, CDR2 SVGIG (reference sequence). The CDR3 reads CAWSVQGGNQPQHF. Partial CDR3 DNA: TGTGCCTGGAGTGTCCAGGGGGGCAATCAGCCC.